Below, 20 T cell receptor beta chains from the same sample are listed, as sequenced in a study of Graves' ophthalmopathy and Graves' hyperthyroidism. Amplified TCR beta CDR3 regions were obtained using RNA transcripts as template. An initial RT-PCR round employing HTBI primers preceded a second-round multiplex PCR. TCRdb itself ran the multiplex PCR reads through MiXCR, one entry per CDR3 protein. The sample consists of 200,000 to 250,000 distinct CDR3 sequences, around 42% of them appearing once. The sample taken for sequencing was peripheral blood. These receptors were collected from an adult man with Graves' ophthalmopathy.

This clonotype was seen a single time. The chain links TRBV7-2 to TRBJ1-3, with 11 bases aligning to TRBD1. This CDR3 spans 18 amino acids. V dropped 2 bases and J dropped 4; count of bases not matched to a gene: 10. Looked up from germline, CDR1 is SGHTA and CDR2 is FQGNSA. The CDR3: CASSLPGQGASRGNTIYF. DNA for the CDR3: TGTGCCAGCAGCTTACCAGGACAGGGGGCGTCTAGAGGAAACACCATATATTTT.

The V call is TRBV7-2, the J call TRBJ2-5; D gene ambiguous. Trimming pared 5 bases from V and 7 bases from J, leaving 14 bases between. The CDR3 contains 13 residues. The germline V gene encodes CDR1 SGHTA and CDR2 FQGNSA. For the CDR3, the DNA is TGTGCCAGCAGCCAAGAAAGGCAGGTGACCCAGTACTTC. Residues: CASSQERQVTQYF.

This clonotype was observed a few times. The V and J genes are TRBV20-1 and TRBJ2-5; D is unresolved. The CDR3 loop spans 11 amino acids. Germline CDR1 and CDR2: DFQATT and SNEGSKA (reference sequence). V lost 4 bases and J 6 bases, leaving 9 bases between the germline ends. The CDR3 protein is CSAKEEKTQYF. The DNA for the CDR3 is TGCAGTGCTAAAGAGGAAAAGACCCAGTACTTC.

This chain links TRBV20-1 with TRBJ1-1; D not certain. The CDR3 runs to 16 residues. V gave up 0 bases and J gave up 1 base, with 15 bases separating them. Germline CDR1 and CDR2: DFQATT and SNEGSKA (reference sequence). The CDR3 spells CSARDRVEDSNTEAFF. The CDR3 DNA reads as TGCAGTGCTAGAGATCGGGTGGAGGACTCGAACACTGAAGCTTTCTTT.

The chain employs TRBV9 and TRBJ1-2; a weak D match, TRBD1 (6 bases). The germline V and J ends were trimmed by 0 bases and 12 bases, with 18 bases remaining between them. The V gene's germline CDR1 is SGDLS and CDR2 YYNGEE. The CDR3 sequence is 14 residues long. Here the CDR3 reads CASSVVTGDRGHTF. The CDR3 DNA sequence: TGTGCCAGCAGCGTAGTGACAGGCGACCGGGGCCACACCTTC.

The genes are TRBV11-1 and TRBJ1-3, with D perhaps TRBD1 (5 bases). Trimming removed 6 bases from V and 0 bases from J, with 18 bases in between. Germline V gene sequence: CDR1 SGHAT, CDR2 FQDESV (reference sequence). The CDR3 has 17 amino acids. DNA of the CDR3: TGTGCCAGCAGTTCACCGGGGACCCGGCCCTCTGGAAACACCATATATTTT. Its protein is CASSSPGTRPSGNTIYF. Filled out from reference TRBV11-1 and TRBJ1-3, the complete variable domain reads EAEVAQSPRYKITEKSQAVAFWCDPISGHATLYWYRQILGQGPELLVQFQDESVVDDSQLPKDRFSAERLKGVDSTLKIQPAELGDSAMYLCASSSPGTRPSGNTIYFGEGSWLTVV.

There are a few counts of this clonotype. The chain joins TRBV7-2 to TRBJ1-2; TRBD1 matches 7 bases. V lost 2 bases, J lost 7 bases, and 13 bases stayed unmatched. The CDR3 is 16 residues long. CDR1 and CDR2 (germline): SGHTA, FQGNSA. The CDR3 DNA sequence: TGTGCCAGCAGCTTAATCGCTAACAGGGGATTGAGTGGCTACACCTTC. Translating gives CASSLIANRGLSGYTF.

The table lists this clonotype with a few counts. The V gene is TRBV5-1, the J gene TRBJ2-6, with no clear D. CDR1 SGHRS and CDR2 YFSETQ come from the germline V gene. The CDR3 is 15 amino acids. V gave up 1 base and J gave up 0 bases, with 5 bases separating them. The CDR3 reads CASSLHYSGANVLTF. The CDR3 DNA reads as TGCGCCAGCAGCTTGCATTACTCTGGGGCCAACGTCCTGACTTTC.

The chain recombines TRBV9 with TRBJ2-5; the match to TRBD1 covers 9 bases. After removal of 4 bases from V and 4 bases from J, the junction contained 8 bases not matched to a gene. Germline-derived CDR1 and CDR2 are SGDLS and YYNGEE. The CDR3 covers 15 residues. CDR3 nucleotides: TGTGCCAGCAGCCTCGGGACAGGGTTGGGAGAGACCCAGTACTTC. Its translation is CASSLGTGLGETQYF.

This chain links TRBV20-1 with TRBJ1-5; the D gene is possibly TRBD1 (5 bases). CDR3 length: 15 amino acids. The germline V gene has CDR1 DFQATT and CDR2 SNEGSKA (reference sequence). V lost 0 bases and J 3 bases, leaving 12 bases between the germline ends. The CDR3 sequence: CSARDRGSNNQPQHF. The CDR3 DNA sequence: TGCAGTGCTAGAGATCGGGGGAGCAACAATCAGCCCCAGCATTTT.

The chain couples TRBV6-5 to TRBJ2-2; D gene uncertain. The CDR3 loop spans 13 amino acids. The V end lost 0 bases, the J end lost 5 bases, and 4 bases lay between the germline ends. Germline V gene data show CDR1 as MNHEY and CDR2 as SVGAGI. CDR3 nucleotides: TGTGCCAGCAGTTACTCCTCTACCGGGGAGCTGTTTTTT. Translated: CASSYSSTGELFF.

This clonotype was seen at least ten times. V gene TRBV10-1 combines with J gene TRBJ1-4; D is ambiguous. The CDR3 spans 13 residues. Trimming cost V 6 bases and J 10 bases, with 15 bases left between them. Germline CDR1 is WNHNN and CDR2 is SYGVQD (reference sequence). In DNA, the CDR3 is TGCGCCAGCAGCGCTCAGATTTCGGGAAAACTGTTTTTT. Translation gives CASSAQISGKLFF.

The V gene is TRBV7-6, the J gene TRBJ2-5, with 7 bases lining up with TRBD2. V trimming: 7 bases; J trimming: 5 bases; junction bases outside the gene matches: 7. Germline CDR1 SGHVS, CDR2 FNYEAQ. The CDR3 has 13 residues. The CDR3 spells CASTGRRGETQYF. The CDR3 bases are TGTGCCAGCACGGGCCGGCGGGGGGAGACCCAGTACTTC.

The CDR3 DNA reads as TGCAGTGCTAGAGATTTCAGGCTTAGCAATCAGCCCCAGCATTTT. This encodes CSARDFRLSNQPQHF. This chain links TRBV20-1 with TRBJ1-5; D remains ambiguous. Trimming removed 0 bases from V and 0 bases from J, with 9 bases in between. Germline lookup yields CDR1 DFQATT and CDR2 SNEGSKA (reference sequence). The CDR3 spans 15 residues.

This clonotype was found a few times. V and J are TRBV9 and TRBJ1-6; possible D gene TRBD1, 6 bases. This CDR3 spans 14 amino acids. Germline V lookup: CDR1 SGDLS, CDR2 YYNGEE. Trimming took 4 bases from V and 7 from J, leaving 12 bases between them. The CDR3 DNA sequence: TGTGCCAGCAGCCCAGGGGTGCGGAATTCACCCCTCCACTTT. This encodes CASSPGVRNSPLHF. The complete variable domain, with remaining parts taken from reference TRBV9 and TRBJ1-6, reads DSGVTQTPKHLITATGQRVTLRCSPRSGDLSVYWYQQSLDQGLQFLIQYYNGEERAKGNILERFSAQQFPDLHSELNLSSLELGDSALYFCASSPGVRNSPLHFGNGTRLTVT.

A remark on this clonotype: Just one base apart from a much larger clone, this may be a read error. The CDR3 coding sequence is TGTGCCAGCAGCTTACAGGGGGGGGTGGAGACCCAGTACTTC. The encoded protein is CASSLQGGVETQYF. This chain joins TRBV5-4 and TRBJ2-5; tentatively, D is TRBD1 (8 bases). The germline V gene encodes CDR1 SGHNT and CDR2 YYREEE (reference sequence). CDR3 length: 14 amino acids. V was shortened by 2 bases and J by 5 bases, with 13 bases between the two germline ends.

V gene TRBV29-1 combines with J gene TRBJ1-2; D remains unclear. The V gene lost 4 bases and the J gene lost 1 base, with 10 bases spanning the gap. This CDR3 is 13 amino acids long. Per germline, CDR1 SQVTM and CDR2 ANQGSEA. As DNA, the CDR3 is TGCAGCGTTGGGAGAGGGATTAACTATGGCTACACCTTC. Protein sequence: CSVGRGINYGYTF. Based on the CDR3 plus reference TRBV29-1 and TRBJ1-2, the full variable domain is SAVISQKPSRDICQRGTSLTIQCQVDSQVTMMFWYRQQPGQSLTLIATANQGSEATYESGFVIDKFPISRPNLTFSTLTVSNMSPEDSSIYLCSVGRGINYGYTFGSGTRLTVV.

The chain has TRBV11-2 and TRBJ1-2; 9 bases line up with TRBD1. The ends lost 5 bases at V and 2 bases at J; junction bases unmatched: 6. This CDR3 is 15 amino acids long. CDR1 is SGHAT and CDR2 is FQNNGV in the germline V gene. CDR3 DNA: TGTGCCAGCAGCCCGGACAGGGGTGTGAACTATGGCTACACCTTC. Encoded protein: CASSPDRGVNYGYTF.

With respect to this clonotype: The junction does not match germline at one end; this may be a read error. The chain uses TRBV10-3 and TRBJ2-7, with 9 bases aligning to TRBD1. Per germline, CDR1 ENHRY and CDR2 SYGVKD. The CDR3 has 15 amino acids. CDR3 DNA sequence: TGTGCCAGCAGTGAACAGGGACAGGGCGGGTACGAGCAGTACTTC. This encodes CASSEQGQGGYEQYF.

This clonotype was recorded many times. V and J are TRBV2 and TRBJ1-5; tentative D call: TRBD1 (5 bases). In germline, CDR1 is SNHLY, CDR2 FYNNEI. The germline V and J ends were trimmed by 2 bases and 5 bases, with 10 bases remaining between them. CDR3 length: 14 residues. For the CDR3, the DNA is TGTGCCAGCAGTGAACAGGGCCTTCATCAGCCCCAGCATTTT. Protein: CASSEQGLHQPQHF.